The present T cell receptor beta chain was sequenced within a study of cytomegalovirus exposure and HLA in healthy donors. The overall study: Most donors, less than 85% of a few hundred genotyped, fell in the Caucasian-associated ancestry cluster. Study-level findings and limits: Another analysis was done later, and it associated roughly 15,000 TCR beta sequences with HLA alleles at 0.05 false discovery rate. Among TCR beta chains, those listed as cytomegalovirus-associated numbered over 150.

Worth noting for this clone: The antigen remains undetermined.

Amplification used 60 Vbeta primers and 13 Jbeta primers. Produced via immunoSEQ multiplex PCR; TCRdb's table is partial and in-frame only. Here the sample spans 150,000 or so clones, 65% to 70% being singletons. The V gene end was trimmed by 0 bases and the J gene end by 2 bases; junction bases not matched to a gene: 4. The germline V gene encodes CDR1 SGDLS and CDR2 YYNGEE. The CDR3 has 15 amino acids. Sequenced sample: PBMCs. This chain uses TRBV9 with TRBJ2-7, with TRBD2 matching 8 bases. The receptor was derived from a man aged 25-45 years in good health and CMV-seropositive. DNA of the CDR3: TGTGCCAGCAGCGTAGATTCGGGACTAGCCTACGAGCAGTACTTC. This sequence encodes CASSVDSGLAYEQYF.